The 25 T cell receptor beta chains below come from one sample, sequenced in a study of T cells expressing NK-cell markers. Following a re-call of the 5' RACE reads, TCRdb has one entry per CDR3 protein and lacks DNA. Its clone listing holds roughly 350,000 distinct CDR3 sequences. Sequencing was done on a sample of blood T cells: a sorted CD56 or NKG2C T cell subset, CD4+ or CD8+ T cells, or bulk PBMC T cells (not recorded which). These receptors all stem from a man aged 18-69 years in good health.

The rearrangement links TRBV28 to TRBJ1-2; TCRdb outputs TRBD1, but without DNA this stays unchecked. Looked up from germline, CDR1 is MDHEN and CDR2 is SYDVKM. The CDR3 has 13 residues. This chain's CDR3 is CASSQTGLYGYTF.

The chain combines TRBV14 with TRBJ2-7; with no DNA, the TCRdb D assignment of TRBD2 cannot be verified. CDR1 SGHDN and CDR2 FVKESK come from the germline V gene. The CDR3 extends over 16 amino acids. This chain's CDR3 is CASSQDSLASRNEQYF.

The chain joins TRBV28 to TRBJ1-3. The CDR3 consists of 13 residues. Germline CDR1 is MDHEN and CDR2 is SYDVKM. The CDR3 sequence is CASSSRNRNTIYF.

The chain carries TRBV4-1 and TRBJ2-3; the D call from TCRdb, TRBD2, cannot be confirmed without DNA. CDR1 MGHRA and CDR2 YSYEKL come from the germline V gene. The CDR3 runs to 20 residues. CDR3: CASSQKGLAGGPLSTDTQYF.

The V gene is TRBV6-1, the J gene TRBJ2-7; TCRdb designates TRBD1, a call that cannot be tested without DNA. The CDR3 sequence is 15 residues long. The V gene's germline CDR1 is MNHNS and CDR2 SASEGT. CDR3: CASARGGGASYEQYF.

This chain uses TRBV6-2 or TRBV6-3 with TRBJ2-1; checking the TCRdb D call of TRBD1 is not possible without DNA. The CDR3 length is 11 residues. Germline V lookup: CDR1 MNHEY, CDR2 SVGEGT. The CDR3 is CASGKGNEQFF.

V is TRBV4-2 and J is TRBJ2-2; absent DNA, TCRdb's TRBD1 call cannot be checked. Germline V CDR1 and CDR2: LGHNA, YNFKEQ. CDR3 size: 17 residues. Here the CDR3 reads CASSPMGGRGNTGELFF.

This sequence joins TRBV2 and TRBJ1-5. This CDR3 is 14 amino acids long. Germline CDR1 reads SNHLY; CDR2 reads FYNNEI. The chain's CDR3 is CASSDHIENQPQHF. Full variable domain (outside the CDR3, taken from reference TRBV2 and TRBJ1-5): EPEVTQTPSHQVTQMGQEVILRCVPISNHLYFYWYRQILGQKVEFLVSFYNNEISEKSEIFDDQFSVERPDGSNFTLKIRSTKLEDSAMYFCASSDHIENQPQHFGDGTRLSIL.

The chain couples TRBV9 to TRBJ2-1. CDR3 length equals 14 residues. Germline CDR1 and CDR2: SGDLS and YYNGEE. CDR3 region: CASSVGETSNEQFF.

The chain joins TRBV6-5 to TRBJ2-2; TCRdb's D call, TRBD1, is unchecked because there is no DNA. The CDR3 is 16 amino acids. Looked up from germline, CDR1 is MNHEY and CDR2 is SVGAGI. The CDR3 is CASSYTLQGYTGELFF.

The chain recombines TRBV7-2 with TRBJ2-1; the D call of TRBD2 rests on TCRdb alone, since no DNA is present to check it. Germline CDR1 SGHTA, CDR2 FQGNSA. The CDR3 totals 13 residues. The CDR3 reads CASSLAGLNEQFF.

This rearrangement joins TRBV15 to TRBJ2-7. Germline-derived CDR1 and CDR2 are LNHNV and YYDKDF (reference sequence). This CDR3 contains 11 residues. The CDR3 region is CATTDPYEQYF.

The rearrangement links TRBV7-9 to TRBJ2-7. The CDR3 has 14 residues. In germline, CDR1 is SEHNR, CDR2 FQNEAQ (reference sequence). The CDR3 region is CASSLNLGTYEQYF.

The rearrangement uses TRBV29-1 and TRBJ2-7; TCRdb selects TRBD2, and the lack of DNA leaves this call unchecked. The CDR3 covers 13 residues. The germline V gene encodes CDR1 SQVTM and CDR2 ANQGSEA. CDR3 amino acids: CSVRAGVDPKQYF.

The V and J genes are TRBV20-1 and TRBJ2-3; TCRdb returns TRBD2, unconfirmable since there is no DNA. Germline V gene lookup returns CDR1 DFQATT and CDR2 SNEGSKA (reference sequence). The CDR3 runs to 17 residues. The CDR3 sequence is CSARTGTSGAITDTQYF.

J is TRBJ1-3 and V is TRBV6-1; the TCRdb D gene call, TRBD1, has no DNA to confirm it. The CDR3 has 16 residues. CDR1 is MNHNS, CDR2 SASEGT, per germline. CDR3: CASTLRTAGSGNTIYF.

The chain combines TRBV3-1 with TRBJ2-1; TCRdb calls TRBD2, which cannot be checked without DNA. The CDR3 sequence is 15 residues long. Germline lookup yields CDR1 LGHDT and CDR2 YNNKEL (reference sequence). CDR3 residues: CASSRPSGLGNEQFF.

The rearrangement links TRBV6-1 to TRBJ2-7; lacking DNA, the TRBD1 call made by TCRdb goes unchecked. This CDR3 has 15 amino acids. Per the germline V gene, CDR1 is MNHNS and CDR2 is SASEGT. This chain's CDR3 is CASSEGLGQGYEQYF.

The genes are TRBV15 and TRBJ2-7; the TRBD2 assignment by TCRdb is unverifiable without DNA. Germline V gene sequence: CDR1 LNHNV, CDR2 YYDKDF (reference sequence). This CDR3 has 15 amino acids. Here the CDR3 reads CATSRIGTSGYEQYF.

This chain uses TRBV6-5 with TRBJ2-7. This CDR3 has 14 residues. The germline CDR1 and CDR2 sequences are MNHEY and SVGAGI. CDR3 region: CASSYSAESYEQYF.

The V call is TRBV27, the J call TRBJ1-1. The CDR3 runs 15 residues. Germline CDR1 reads MNHEY; CDR2 reads SMNVEV (reference sequence). CDR3 in amino acids: CASSLSGYWSTEAFF.

This rearrangement joins TRBV12-3 or TRBV12-4 to TRBJ2-2; there is no DNA to check the TCRdb D call of TRBD1. The CDR3 has 15 amino acids. CDR3 sequence reads: CASSQDRRYTGELFF.

The V call is TRBV7-2, the J call TRBJ2-7; as DNA is missing, the TRBD1 call by TCRdb cannot be tested. The CDR3 loop spans 16 amino acids. Germline values: CDR1 SGHTA, CDR2 FQGNSA. CDR3 sequence reads: CASSYGVGGQSIEQYF.

This chain connects TRBV5-1 to TRBJ2-7; TCRdb gives TRBD2 as the D gene, but with no DNA this cannot be confirmed. The V gene's germline CDR1 is SGHRS and CDR2 YFSETQ. This CDR3 region has 16 residues. CDR3 sequence reads: CASSFYPLAASYEQYF.

The V gene is TRBV24-1, the J gene TRBJ2-1; no DNA is available, so the TRBD1 call from TCRdb remains unchecked. CDR1 is KGHDR, CDR2 SFDVKD, per germline. The CDR3 has 13 residues. The CDR3 is CANLDRTYNEQFF.